The entry below describes one T cell receptor (beta chain). The CDR3 covers 12 residues. V shed 5 bases, J shed 6 bases, and the junction held 4 bases outside the gene matches. Germline CDR1 reads SEHNR; CDR2 reads FQNEAQ (reference sequence). The method was immunoSEQ multiplex PCR; TCRdb's version includes in-frame clones alone and lacks a portion of them. The top ten clones hold more than 5.5% of a sample with over 15,000 clones, about nine tenths of them seen once. This sample is part of a study of blood T cell repertoires in COVID-19. The overall study: Donors in the United States, Italy and Spain gave samples during acute or convalescent COVID-19. Sample material is recorded as cDNA or gDNA derived from T cells, B-cell-depleted T cells, or PBMCs.

The sequencing sample was made of peripheral blood. The TCR sequence derives from a human donor in a cohort sampled during active COVID-19. The rearrangement links TRBV7-9 to TRBJ2-7; 7 positions match TRBD1. In DNA, the CDR3 is TGTGCCAGCAGCGTGAACAGGGGCGAGCAGTACTTC. Translation gives CASSVNRGEQYF.